These 21 T cell receptor beta chains share one sample of origin, sequenced in a study of cytomegalovirus exposure and HLA in healthy donors. A multiplex PCR was run with 60 Vbeta primers and 13 Jbeta primers. Using immunoSEQ multiplex PCR, the repertoire was profiled, and TCRdb retains in-frame clones only, with some absent. The sample carries over 130,000 clones, more than 65% recorded once. Material: PBMCs. The source of these receptors is a man over 45 in good health and CMV-seropositive.

The rearrangement links TRBV27 to TRBJ2-5; 8 bases map to TRBD1. The J call may not be correct, given that the DNA end is closer to TRBJ2-7. The germline V gene encodes CDR1 MNHEY and CDR2 SMNVEV (reference sequence). The CDR3 spans 15 residues. The chain's CDR3 is CASSFVTGVPYEQYF. CDR3 in DNA: TGTGCCAGCAGTTTCGTGACAGGGGTCCCCTACGAGCAGTACTTC.

The J gene is TRBJ2-5, the V gene TRBV27; TRBD2 aligns across 7 bases. Unmatched junction bases numbered 6, after V lost 0 bases and J lost 2 bases. From germline, CDR1 is MNHEY and CDR2 SMNVEV (reference sequence). This CDR3 is 16 amino acids long. DNA of the CDR3: TGTGCCAGCAGTTTATCTTTCGGGGGGAGACAAGAGACCCAGTACTTC. This sequence encodes CASSLSFGGRQETQYF.

The chain links TRBV4-2 to TRBJ2-5; 7 positions agree with TRBD2. J was trimmed by 4 bases and V by 0 bases; bases with no gene match: 5. Germline CDR1 LGHNA, CDR2 YNFKEQ. CDR3 length: 15 amino acids. CDR3 nucleotides: TGTGCCAGCAGCCAAGATCCGGGAGGCTCAGAGACCCAGTACTTC. This gives the protein CASSQDPGGSETQYF.

This clone turned up a few times. This sequence joins TRBV5-4 and TRBJ2-5; 9 nucleotides agree with TRBD2. V shed 0 bases and J 4 bases; nucleotides not matched to a gene: 7. Germline CDR1 and CDR2: SGHNT and YYREEE (reference sequence). This CDR3 is built from 16 residues. CDR3 loop: CASSLALAGEGETQYF. Written as DNA, the CDR3 is TGTGCCAGCAGCTTGGCCTTAGCGGGAGAAGGAGAGACCCAGTACTTC. The full variable domain, in which reference TRBV5-4 and TRBJ2-5 provide the parts outside the CDR3, is ETGVTQSPTHLIKTRGQQVTLRCSSQSGHNTVSWYQQALGQGPQFIFQYYREEENGRGNFPPRFSGLQFPNYSSELNVNALELDDSALYLCASSLALAGEGETQYFGPGTRLLVL.

CDR3 in amino acids: CASSPQGGSTDTQYF. The CDR3 DNA follows: TGTGCCAGCAGTCCTCAGGGAGGGAGCACAGATACGCAGTATTTT. The rearrangement links TRBV6-5 to TRBJ2-3, with TRBD2 matching over 7 bases. CDR3 length: 15 residues. V lost 5 bases to trimming and J lost 0 bases; unmatched junction nucleotides: 5. Germline-derived CDR1 and CDR2 are MNHEY and SVGAGI.

The chain combines TRBV28 with TRBJ1-2, with D perhaps TRBD1 (6 bases). Germline assignment: CDR1 MDHEN and CDR2 SYDVKM. V was shortened by 3 bases and J by 4 bases, with 9 bases between the two germline ends. CDR3 length: 13 residues. The CDR3 protein is CASSFGQSYGYTF. CDR3 nucleotide sequence: TGTGCCAGCAGTTTTGGACAGTCCTATGGCTACACCTTC.

This rearrangement joins TRBV5-4 to TRBJ1-5, with D maybe TRBD1 (5 bases). Germline CDR1 is SGHNT and CDR2 is YYREEE (reference sequence). The germline V and J ends were trimmed by 1 base and 3 bases, with 8 bases remaining between them. This CDR3 contains 14 residues. The DNA for the CDR3 is TGTGCCAGCAGCTTGTCAGGGAACAATCAGCCCCAGCATTTT. As protein: CASSLSGNNQPQHF.

J is TRBJ2-7 and V is TRBV27, with 12 bases identical to TRBD2. Trimming at V came to 4 bases and at J to 4 bases, leaving 5 bases not matched to a gene. The CDR3 covers 15 residues. Per the germline V gene, CDR1 is MNHEY and CDR2 is SMNVEV (reference sequence). Written as DNA, the CDR3 is TGTGCCAGCAGTTCACTAGCGGGAGGTTGGTACGAGCAGTACTTC. Translation gives CASSSLAGGWYEQYF.

The chain couples TRBV7-9 to TRBJ2-5; D call uncertain. This CDR3 is built from 14 residues. V lost 4 bases and J 4 bases, leaving 13 bases between the germline ends. The V gene's germline CDR1 is SEHNR and CDR2 FQNEAQ (reference sequence). This CDR3 is CASSSGSTGETQYF. In DNA, the CDR3 is TGTGCCAGCAGCTCCGGGTCAACGGGAGAGACCCAGTACTTC.

The CDR3 is CAWTRGRETQYF. In DNA form, the CDR3 reads TGTGCCTGGACCAGGGGGCGAGAGACCCAGTACTTC. V is TRBV30 and J is TRBJ2-5, with 8 nucleotides matching TRBD1. The CDR3 has 12 residues. CDR1 and CDR2 (germline): GTSNPN, SVGIG (reference sequence). Unmatched junction bases numbered 2, after V lost 4 bases and J lost 4 bases.

The chain employs TRBV5-1 and TRBJ2-5, with 7 bases that match TRBD1. The J call is doubtful: the DNA matches TRBJ2-7 better. Germline-derived CDR1 and CDR2 are SGHRS and YFSETQ. The CDR3 sequence is 15 residues long. The CDR3 reads CASSLVTGASYEQYF. Written as DNA, the CDR3 is TGCGCCAGCAGCTTGGTTACAGGGGCCTCCTACGAGCAGTACTTC.

The chain is built from TRBV5-4 and TRBJ2-2; 14 positions agree with TRBD2. V was clipped by 4 bases and J by 7 bases; unmatched bases: 6. Germline V CDR1 and CDR2: SGHNT, YYREEE (reference sequence). This CDR3 has 16 residues. CDR3 region: CASSPGTSGSHGELFF. CDR3 bases: TGTGCCAGCAGCCCAGGGACTAGCGGGAGCCACGGGGAGCTGTTTTTT.

CDR3: CASSPPGGRVNQPQHF. CDR3 in DNA: TGTGCCAGCTCACCACCCGGGGGTAGGGTCAATCAGCCCCAGCATTTT. V gene TRBV18 combines with J gene TRBJ1-5, with a tentative D call TRBD1 (5 bases). V lost 0 bases, J lost 3 bases, and 12 bases lay in between. Looked up from germline, CDR1 is KGHSH and CDR2 is LQKENI. The CDR3 sequence is 16 residues long.

The CDR3 region is CAWSVTVKGELFF. CDR3 DNA sequence: TGTGCCTGGAGTGTAACGGTTAAAGGGGAGCTGTTTTTT. This chain joins TRBV30 and TRBJ2-2; D not resolved. The CDR3 has 13 amino acids. Germline V CDR1 and CDR2: GTSNPN, SVGIG (reference sequence). V was shortened by 0 bases and J by 8 bases, with 10 bases between the two germline ends.

This chain connects TRBV4-2 to TRBJ2-7; TRBD2 matches 8 bases. Germline CDR1 LGHNA, CDR2 YNFKEQ. This CDR3 has 15 amino acids. V gave up 2 bases and J gave up 2 bases; unmatched junction bases: 5. CDR3 residues: CASSQLSGNPYEQYF. The CDR3 nucleotides are TGTGCCAGCAGCCAACTTAGCGGGAATCCCTACGAGCAGTACTTC.

The chain joins TRBV15 to TRBJ1-2; tentatively, D is TRBD1 (5 bases). CDR1 LNHNV and CDR2 YYDKDF come from the germline V gene (reference sequence). The CDR3 totals 16 residues. Trimming took 1 base from V and 1 from J, leaving 13 bases between them. In DNA, the CDR3 is TGTGCCACCAGCAGAGTTCAGGGTTTGGTTAACTATGGCTACACCTTC. This translates into CATSRVQGLVNYGYTF.

The V and J genes are TRBV28 and TRBJ2-1; the D gene is possibly TRBD2 (6 bases). Germline values: CDR1 MDHEN, CDR2 SYDVKM. The CDR3 contains 14 residues. V lost 9 bases, J lost 10 bases, and 22 bases lay in between. The CDR3 DNA is TGTGCCAGTAGTGGACCCACAGCCGGGGGAGAGCAGTTCTTC. The encoded protein is CASSGPTAGGEQFF.

This clone was counted a single time. The chain recombines TRBV27 with TRBJ2-7; 9 bases map to TRBD2. With 0 bases clipped from V and 5 bases from J, the junction kept 5 bases outside the gene matches. Germline CDR1 and CDR2: MNHEY and SMNVEV (reference sequence). CDR3 length: 15 residues. For the CDR3, the DNA is TGTGCCAGCAGTTTATCGACTAGCGGTGCTGACGAGCAGTACTTC. Translating gives CASSLSTSGADEQYF.

To note about this clone: One junction end disagrees with the germline gene, perhaps due to a read error. Different DNA sequences within this sample yield the same CDR3. The chain links TRBV28 to TRBJ2-7, with 11 positions matching TRBD2. CDR1 and CDR2 (germline): MDHEN, SYDVKM. There are 13 residues in the CDR3. CDR3: CASRLAGLYEQYF. Here the CDR3 DNA reads TGTGCTAGCAGACTAGCGGGGCTCTACGAGCAGTACTTC.

In DNA, the CDR3 is TGTGCCAGCAGTGAAAGCTGGGGGACTCACGAGCAGTACTTC. This translates into CASSESWGTHEQYF. The rearrangement uses TRBV6-1 and TRBJ2-7, with D possibly matching TRBD2 (6 bases). There are 14 residues in the CDR3. CDR1 is MNHNS, CDR2 SASEGT, per germline. Trimming took off 2 bases at V and 5 bases at J, with 13 bases between the two ends.

The genes are TRBV9 and TRBJ2-5; D might be TRBD1 (5 bases). Trimming pared 0 bases from V and 4 bases from J, leaving 13 bases between. From germline, CDR1 is SGDLS and CDR2 YYNGEE. This CDR3 region has 15 residues. CDR3 in amino acids: CASSVEGQGRETQYF. CDR3 DNA: TGTGCCAGCAGCGTAGAAGGGCAGGGTCGAGAGACCCAGTACTTC.